The rows below give T cell receptor beta chains drawn from one sample of a study of Graves' ophthalmopathy and Graves' hyperthyroidism. TCRdb recomputed calls from the multiplex PCR reads with MiXCR, one row per CDR3 protein. The table lists about 500,000 distinct CDR3 sequences, less than 45% of them singletons, with about 4% in the top ten. Sequences were obtained from peripheral blood or thyroid tissue (not recorded which). Receptors originate from an adult man with Graves' hyperthyroidism. Each CDR3 is given with its conserved first and last residue. A D gene is named only where the DNA matches it firmly. Not all rows give a size; the values are once, few, many and, for expanded clones, a class.

TRBD2,TRBV5-1,-,TRBJ2-3,CASSFEGLAGVIDTQYF,TGCGCCAGCAGCTTCGAGGGACTAGCGGGAGTGATAGATACGCAGTATTTT
-,TRBV6-5,many,TRBJ1-5,CASSYDGYNQPQHF,TGTGCCAGCAGCTACGACGGATACAATCAGCCCCAGCATTTT
-,TRBV7-2,-,TRBJ2-2,CASSIVGTNTGELFF,TGTGCCAGCAGCATCGTCGGGACGAACACCGGGGAGCTGTTTTTT
-,TRBV25-1,-,TRBJ1-1,CASSFFGSEGTEAFF,TGTGCCAGCAGTTTTTTCGGGAGCGAGGGAACTGAAGCTTTCTTT
-,TRBV29-1,-,TRBJ2-5,CSVTFSEETQYF,TGCAGCGTTACGTTCTCCGAAGAGACCCAGTACTTC
-,TRBV28,-,TRBJ2-7,CASSIPGLGYEQYF,TGTGCCAGCAGTATACCGGGACTGGGCTACGAGCAGTACTTC
TRBD1,TRBV5-8,many,TRBJ1-1,CASSLMDRVYTEAFF,TGTGCCAGCAGCTTGATGGACAGGGTTTACACTGAAGCTTTCTTT
-,TRBV7-9,few,TRBJ2-3,CASSPGRTQYF,TGTGCCAGCAGCCCCGGCCGTACGCAGTATTTT
-,TRBV5-1,-,TRBJ1-4,CASSQRKGMAEKLFF,TGCGCCAGCAGCCAACGCAAGGGTATGGCAGAAAAACTGTTTTTT
TRBD1,TRBV6-6,many,TRBJ2-7,CASSTTGTVTYEQYF,TGTGCCAGCAGTACTACCGGGACAGTAACCTACGAGCAGTACTTC
TRBD1,TRBV29-1,-,TRBJ2-3,CSVEVGTGGDTQYF,TGCAGCGTTGAGGTCGGGACAGGGGGCGATACGCAGTATTTT
-,TRBV12-3/TRBV12-4,-,TRBJ1-5,CASSFGDRYQPQHF,TGTGCCAGCAGTTTTGGAGACAGATATCAGCCCCAGCATTTT
-,TRBV12-3/TRBV12-4,few,TRBJ2-2,CASSLGGTAPGELFF,TGTGCCAGCAGTTTAGGTGGGACGGCACCCGGGGAGCTGTTTTTT
-,TRBV15,-,TRBJ2-2,CATSRDLVSSHEQFF,TGTGCCACCAGCAGAGATCTGGTCAGTAGCCATGAGCAGTTTTTT
-,TRBV27,-,TRBJ1-2,CASSLSSSYPPQGYTF,TGTGCCAGCAGTTTATCGTCTTCGTATCCCCCGCAAGGCTACACCTTC
-,TRBV5-1,many,TRBJ2-7,CASGSGFHTYEQYF,TGCGCCAGCGGCTCCGGGTTCCACACCTACGAGCAGTACTTC
-,TRBV7-9,many,TRBJ2-7,CASSRKGTRGAYEQYF,TGTGCCAGCAGCCGAAAAGGTACCCGGGGTGCATACGAGCAGTACTTC